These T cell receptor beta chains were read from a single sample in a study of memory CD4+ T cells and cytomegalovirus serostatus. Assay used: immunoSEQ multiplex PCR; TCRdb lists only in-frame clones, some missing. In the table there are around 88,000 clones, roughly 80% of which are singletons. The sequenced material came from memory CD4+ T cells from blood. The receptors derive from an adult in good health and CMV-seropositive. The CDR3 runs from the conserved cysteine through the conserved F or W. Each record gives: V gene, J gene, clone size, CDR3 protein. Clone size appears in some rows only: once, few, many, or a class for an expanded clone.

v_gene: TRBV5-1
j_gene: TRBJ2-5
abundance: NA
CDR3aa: CASRSGRDEETQYF

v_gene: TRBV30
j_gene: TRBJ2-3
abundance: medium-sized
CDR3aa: CAWTQGAGDTQYF

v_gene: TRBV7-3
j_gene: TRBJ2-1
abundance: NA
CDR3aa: CASSLGTSGYNEQFF

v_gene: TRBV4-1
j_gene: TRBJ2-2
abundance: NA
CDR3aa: CASSQDLQRELNTGELFF

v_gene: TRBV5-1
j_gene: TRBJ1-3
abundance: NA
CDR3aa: CASSLEHSGNTIYF

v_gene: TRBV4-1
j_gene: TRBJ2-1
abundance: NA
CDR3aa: CASSQDLRAGGFYNEQFF

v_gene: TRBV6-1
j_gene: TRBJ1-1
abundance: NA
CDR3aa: CASSPKRKGTEAFF

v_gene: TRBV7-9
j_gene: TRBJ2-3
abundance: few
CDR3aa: CASSLAGFSDTQYF

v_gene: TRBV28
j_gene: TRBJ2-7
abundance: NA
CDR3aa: CASSSGAEDEQYF

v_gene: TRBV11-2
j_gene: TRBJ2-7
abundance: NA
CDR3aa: CASSLAHPKTSGKSYEQYF

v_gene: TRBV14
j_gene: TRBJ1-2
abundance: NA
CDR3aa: CASSQGSLDYGYTF

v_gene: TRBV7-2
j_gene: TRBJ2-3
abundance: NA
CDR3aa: CASSLEALSDTQYF

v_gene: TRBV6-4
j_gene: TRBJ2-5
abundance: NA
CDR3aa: CASSQTGNQGETQYF

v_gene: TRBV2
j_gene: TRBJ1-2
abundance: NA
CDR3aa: CASSGQGAGRGYTF

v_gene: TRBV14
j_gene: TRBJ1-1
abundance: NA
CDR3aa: CASSASLNTEAFF

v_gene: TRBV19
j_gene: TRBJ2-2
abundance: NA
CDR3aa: CASSAPGLAGVETGELFF

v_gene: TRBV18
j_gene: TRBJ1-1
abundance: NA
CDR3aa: CASSPLAGELEAFF

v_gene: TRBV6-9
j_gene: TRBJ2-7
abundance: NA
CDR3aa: CASSYLRVPGPISYEQYF

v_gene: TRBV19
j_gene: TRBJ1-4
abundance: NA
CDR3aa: CASSIEGRYPTNEKLFF

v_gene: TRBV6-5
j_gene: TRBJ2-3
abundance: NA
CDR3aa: CASSYVAEGDTQYF

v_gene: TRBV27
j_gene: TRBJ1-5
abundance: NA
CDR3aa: CASSASNGQPQHF

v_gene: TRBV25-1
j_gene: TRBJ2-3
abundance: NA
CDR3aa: CASSEYKRASTDTQYF

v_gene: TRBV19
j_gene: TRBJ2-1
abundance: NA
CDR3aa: CASSISTVSNEQFF

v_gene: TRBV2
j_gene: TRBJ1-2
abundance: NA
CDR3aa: CASSDRNYGYTF

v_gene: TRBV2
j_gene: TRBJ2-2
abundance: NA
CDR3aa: CASSERGGTGELFF

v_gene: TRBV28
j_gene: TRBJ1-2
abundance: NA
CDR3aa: CASSPPGQGLRGYTF

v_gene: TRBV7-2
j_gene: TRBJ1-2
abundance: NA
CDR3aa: CASSSSGSGDYGYTF

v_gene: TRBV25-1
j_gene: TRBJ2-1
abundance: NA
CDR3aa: CASSEGFEQFF

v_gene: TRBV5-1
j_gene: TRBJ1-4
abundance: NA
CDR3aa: CASSYSGTGAEKLFF

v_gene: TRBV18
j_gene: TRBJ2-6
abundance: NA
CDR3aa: CASSPRDRGLTGANVLTF

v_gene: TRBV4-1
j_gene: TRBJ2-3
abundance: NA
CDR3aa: CASSQGTLAGGGTDTQYF

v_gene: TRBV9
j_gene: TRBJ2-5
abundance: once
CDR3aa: CASSVGLAGEETQYF

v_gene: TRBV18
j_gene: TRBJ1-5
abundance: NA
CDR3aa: CASSPGDHQPQHF

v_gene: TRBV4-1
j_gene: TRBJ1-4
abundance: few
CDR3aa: CASSRLSSGTPEKLFF

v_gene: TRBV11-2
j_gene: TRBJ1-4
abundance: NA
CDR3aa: CASSWAGQGKLFF

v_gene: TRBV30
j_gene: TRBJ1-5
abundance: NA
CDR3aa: CASSDRSYWPQHF

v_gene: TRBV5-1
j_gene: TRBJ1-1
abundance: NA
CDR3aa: CASSAFRLDSGKNTEAFF

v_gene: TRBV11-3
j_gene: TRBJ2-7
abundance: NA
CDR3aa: CASSRTSGAPYEQYF

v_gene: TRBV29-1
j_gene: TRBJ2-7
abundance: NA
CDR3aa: CSVGQGSGEQYF

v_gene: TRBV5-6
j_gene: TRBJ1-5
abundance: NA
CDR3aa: CASSLTAEAGYSNQPQHF

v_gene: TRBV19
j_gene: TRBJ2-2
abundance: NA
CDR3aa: CASSSNRDRVGTGELFF

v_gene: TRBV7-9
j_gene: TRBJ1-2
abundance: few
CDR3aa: CASSTWTGNNYGYTF